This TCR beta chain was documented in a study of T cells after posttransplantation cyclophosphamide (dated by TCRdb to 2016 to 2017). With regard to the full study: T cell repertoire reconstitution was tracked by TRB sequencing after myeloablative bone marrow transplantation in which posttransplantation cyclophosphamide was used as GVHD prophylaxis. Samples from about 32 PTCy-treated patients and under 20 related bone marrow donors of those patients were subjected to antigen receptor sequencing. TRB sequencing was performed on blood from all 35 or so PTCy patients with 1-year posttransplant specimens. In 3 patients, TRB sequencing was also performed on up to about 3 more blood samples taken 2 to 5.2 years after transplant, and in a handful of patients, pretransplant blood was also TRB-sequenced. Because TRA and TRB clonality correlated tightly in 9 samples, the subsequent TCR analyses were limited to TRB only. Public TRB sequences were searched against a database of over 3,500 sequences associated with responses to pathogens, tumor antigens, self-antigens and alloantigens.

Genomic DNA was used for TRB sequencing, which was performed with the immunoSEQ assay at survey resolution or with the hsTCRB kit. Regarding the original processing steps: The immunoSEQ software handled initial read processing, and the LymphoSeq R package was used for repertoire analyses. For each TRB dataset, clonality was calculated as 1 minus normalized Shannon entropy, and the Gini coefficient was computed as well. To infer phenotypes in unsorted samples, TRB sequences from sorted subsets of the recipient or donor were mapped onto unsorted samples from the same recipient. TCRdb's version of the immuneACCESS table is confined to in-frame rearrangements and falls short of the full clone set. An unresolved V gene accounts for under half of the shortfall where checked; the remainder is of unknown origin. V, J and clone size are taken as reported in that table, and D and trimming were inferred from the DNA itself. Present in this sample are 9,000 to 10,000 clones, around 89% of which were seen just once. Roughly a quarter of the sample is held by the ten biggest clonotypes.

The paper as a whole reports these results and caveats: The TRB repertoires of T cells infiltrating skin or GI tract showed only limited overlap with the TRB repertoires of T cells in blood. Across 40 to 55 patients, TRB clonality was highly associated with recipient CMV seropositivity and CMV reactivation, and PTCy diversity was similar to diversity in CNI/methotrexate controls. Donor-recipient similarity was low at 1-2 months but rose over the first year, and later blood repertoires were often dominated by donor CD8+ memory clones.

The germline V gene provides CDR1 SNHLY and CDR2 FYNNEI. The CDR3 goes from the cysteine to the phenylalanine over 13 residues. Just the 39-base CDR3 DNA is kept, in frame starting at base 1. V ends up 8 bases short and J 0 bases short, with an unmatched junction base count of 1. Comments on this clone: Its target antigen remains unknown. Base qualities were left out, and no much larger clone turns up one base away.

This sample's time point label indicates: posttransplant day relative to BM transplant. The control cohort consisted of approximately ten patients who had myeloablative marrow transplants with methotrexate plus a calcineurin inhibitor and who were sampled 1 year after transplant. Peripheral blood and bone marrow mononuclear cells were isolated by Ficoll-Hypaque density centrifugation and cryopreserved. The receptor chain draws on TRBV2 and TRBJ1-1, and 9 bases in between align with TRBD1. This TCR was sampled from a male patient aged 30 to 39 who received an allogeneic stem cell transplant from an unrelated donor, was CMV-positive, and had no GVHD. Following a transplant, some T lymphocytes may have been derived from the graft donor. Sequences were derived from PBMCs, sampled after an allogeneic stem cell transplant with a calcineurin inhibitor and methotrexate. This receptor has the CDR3 CASRQGVNTEAFF. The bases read TGTGCCAGCCGACAGGGGGTGAACACTGAAGCTTTCTTT.